This T cell receptor (beta chain) is from a study of Graves' ophthalmopathy and Graves' hyperthyroidism. Points from the study as a whole: The model flagged ophthalmopathy progression at roughly 64% sensitivity and around 72% specificity. In blood, most expanded thyroid clonotypes above 0.001 frequency were also detected.

Using RNA transcripts, the TCR beta CDR3 regions were amplified. RT-PCR in the first round used HTBI primers; a second-round multiplex PCR followed. TCRdb reanalysed the multiplex PCR reads using MiXCR and keeps one entry per CDR3 protein. The sample has more than 550,000 distinct CDR3 sequences, 35% to 45% seen once. The table lists this clonotype with many counts. Its specificity is not known. Germline loops: CDR1 SGHVS, CDR2 FQNEAQ. The CDR3 consists of 15 residues. J lost 5 bases, V lost 5 bases, and 8 bases had no gene match. Every ophthalmopathy donor presented moderate-to-severe activity, CAS ≥3, NOSPECS ≥4 and duration under 3 months. Symptoms, serum thyroxine and TRAb, thyroid ultrasound, and orbital computed tomography formed the diagnostic basis.

Sequences were obtained from peripheral blood. The V and J genes are TRBV7-8 and TRBJ2-2; TRBD1 agrees at 7 bases. The clonotype comes from an adult man with Graves' ophthalmopathy. CDR3 loop: CASSLRQGGTGELFF. CDR3 bases: TGTGCCAGCAGCCTTCGACAGGGTGGGACCGGGGAGCTGTTTTTT. Variable domain in full (rest from reference TRBV7-8 and TRBJ2-2): GAGVSQSPRYKVAKRGQDVALRCDPISGHVSLFWYQQALGQGPEFLTYFQNEAQLDKSGLPSDRFFAERPEGSVSTLKIQRTQQEDSAVYLCASSLRQGGTGELFFGEGSRLTVL.